Below, one T cell receptor (beta chain) is given with its context. The germline V gene has CDR1 LNHNV and CDR2 YYDKDF (reference sequence). The CDR3 is 17 amino acids. The junction had 7 bases not matched to a gene; V was cut back by 2 bases and J by 0 bases. TCRdb reanalysed the RT-PCR reads using MiXCR and keeps one entry per CDR3 protein. Here the sample spans about 700,000 distinct CDR3 sequences, approximately 15% being singletons. What was sequenced was memory CD4+ T cells from blood. This sequence was found in a female donor in good health, serving as a healthy control. The genes are TRBV15 and TRBJ2-7, with TRBD2 matching over 10 bases. For the CDR3, the DNA is TGTGCCACCAGCAGACCTGGCTCTAGCGGGAGCTCCTACGAGCAGTACTTC. Translating it yields CATSRPGSSGSSYEQYF.